What follows describes a single TCR beta chain. Germline CDR1 and CDR2: SGHAT and FQNNGV. This CDR3 has 17 amino acids. Trimming pared 4 bases from V and 2 bases from J, leaving 17 bases between. The record originates from a study of blood T cell repertoires in COVID-19. The wider study: The cDNA or gDNA used as material had been derived from T cells, B-cell-depleted T cells, or PBMCs.

The protocol was immunoSEQ multiplex PCR, while the TCRdb copy is restricted to in-frame clones and leaves out a portion. There are some 40,000 clones in the sample; approximately 90% occur only once, and approximately 19% lies in the top ten. The origin of this receptor is a man in his 70s with acute or convalescent COVID-19. The chain couples TRBV11-2 to TRBJ2-2; D is unresolved. The sequenced sample consisted of peripheral blood. The CDR3 loop reads CASSSQTPYENTGELFF. CDR3 nucleotide sequence: TGTGCCAGCAGCTCCCAGACTCCATACGAAAACACCGGGGAGCTGTTTTTT. Complete variable domain (other parts from reference TRBV11-2 and TRBJ2-2): EAGVAQSPRYKIIEKRQSVAFWCNPISGHATLYWYQQILGQGPKLLIQFQNNGVVDDSQLPKDRFSAERLKGVDSTLKIQPAKLEDSAVYLCASSSQTPYENTGELFFGEGSRLTVL.